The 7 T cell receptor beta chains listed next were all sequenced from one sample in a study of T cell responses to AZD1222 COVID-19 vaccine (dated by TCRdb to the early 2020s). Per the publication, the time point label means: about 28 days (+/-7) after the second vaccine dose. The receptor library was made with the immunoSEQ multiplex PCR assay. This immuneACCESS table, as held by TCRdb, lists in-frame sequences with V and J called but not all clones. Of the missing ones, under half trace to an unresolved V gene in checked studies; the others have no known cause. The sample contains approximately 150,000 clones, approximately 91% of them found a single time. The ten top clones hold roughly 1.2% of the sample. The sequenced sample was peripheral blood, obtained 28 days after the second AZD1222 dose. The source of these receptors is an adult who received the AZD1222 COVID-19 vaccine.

DNA of the CDR3: TGTGCCAGCAGTTCCCTGGGGACTGGGAATTCACCCCTCCACTTT. This codes for CASSSLGTGNSPLHF. This rearrangement joins TRBV6-6 to TRBJ1-6, with D maybe TRBD1 (5 bases). Germline-derived CDR1 and CDR2 are MNHNY and SVGAGI (reference sequence). Between the trimmed V and J ends, which lost 4 bases and 7 bases, there was a span of 14 bases. This CDR3 spans 15 amino acids.

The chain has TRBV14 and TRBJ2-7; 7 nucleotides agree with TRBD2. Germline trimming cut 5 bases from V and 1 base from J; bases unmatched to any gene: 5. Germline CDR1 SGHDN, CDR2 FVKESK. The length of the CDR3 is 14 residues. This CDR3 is CASSSPSGSYEQYF. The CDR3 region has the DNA TGTGCCAGCAGCTCTCCTAGCGGTTCCTACGAGCAGTACTTC. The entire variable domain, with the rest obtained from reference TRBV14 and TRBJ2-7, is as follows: EAGVTQFPSHSVIEKGQTVTLRCDPISGHDNLYWYRRVMGKEIKFLLHFVKESKQDESGMPNNRFLAERTGGTYSTLKVQPAELEDSGVYFCASSSPSGSYEQYFGPGTRLTVT.

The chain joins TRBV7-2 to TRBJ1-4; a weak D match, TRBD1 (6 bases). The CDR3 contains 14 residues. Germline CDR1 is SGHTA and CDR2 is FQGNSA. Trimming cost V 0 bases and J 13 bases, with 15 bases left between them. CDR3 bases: TGTGCCAGCAGCTTAGCGGCAGGGGTAGAGCGACTGTTTTTT. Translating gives CASSLAAGVERLFF.

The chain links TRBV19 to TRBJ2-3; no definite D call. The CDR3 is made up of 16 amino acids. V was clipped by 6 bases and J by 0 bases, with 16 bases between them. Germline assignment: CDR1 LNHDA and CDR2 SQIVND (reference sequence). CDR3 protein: CASSPGLGTSTDTQYF. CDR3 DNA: TGTGCCAGTAGCCCCGGTTTGGGTACCAGCACAGATACGCAGTATTTT.

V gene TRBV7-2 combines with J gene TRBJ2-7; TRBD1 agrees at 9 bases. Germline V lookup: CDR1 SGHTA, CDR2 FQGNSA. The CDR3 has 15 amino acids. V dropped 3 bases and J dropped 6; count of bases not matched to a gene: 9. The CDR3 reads CASSFNRDRAGEQYF. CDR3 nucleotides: TGTGCCAGCAGCTTCAACCGGGACAGGGCCGGCGAGCAGTACTTC.

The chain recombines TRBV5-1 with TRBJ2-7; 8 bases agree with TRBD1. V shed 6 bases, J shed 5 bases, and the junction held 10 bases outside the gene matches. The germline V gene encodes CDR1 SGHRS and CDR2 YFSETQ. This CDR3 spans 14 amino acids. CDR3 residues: CASNKGQVQHEQYF. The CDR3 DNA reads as TGCGCCAGCAACAAGGGACAGGTCCAGCACGAGCAGTACTTC. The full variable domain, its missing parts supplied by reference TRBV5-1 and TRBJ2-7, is KAGVTQTPRYLIKTRGQQVTLSCSPISGHRSVSWYQQTPGQGLQFLFEYFSETQRNKGNFPGRFSGRQFSNSRSEMNVSTLELGDSALYLCASNKGQVQHEQYFGPGTRLTVT.

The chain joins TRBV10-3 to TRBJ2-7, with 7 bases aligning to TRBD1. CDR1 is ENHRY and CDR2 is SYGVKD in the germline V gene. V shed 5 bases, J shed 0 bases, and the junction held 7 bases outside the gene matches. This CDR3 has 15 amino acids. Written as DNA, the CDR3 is TGTGCCATCAGTCAGCCGGGACAGAGCTCCTACGAGCAGTACTTC. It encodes CAISQPGQSSYEQYF.